This entry describes one T cell receptor beta chain. This sample was taken from a study of CD8 T cells in Susac syndrome. RNA totalling about 0.45 to 1 ug underwent reverse transcription with random hexamers. TCRdb itself ran the immunoSEQ multiplex PCR reads through MiXCR, one entry per CDR3 protein. Among roughly 120,000 distinct CDR3 sequences listed, approximately 96% were seen once. The controls were healthy donors who were matched for age and sex. CDR1 is DFQATT and CDR2 is SNEGSKA in the germline V gene (reference sequence). CDR3 length: 16 amino acids. V was clipped by 0 bases and J by 0 bases, with 9 bases between them.

The source of this sequence is a human donor in good health. The sequencing sample was made of CD4+ T cells from PBMCs. The chain recombines TRBV20-1 with TRBJ2-6; D unresolved. The CDR3 sequence: CSARDFEASGANVLTF. CDR3 in DNA: TGCAGTGCTAGAGATTTTGAGGCCTCTGGGGCCAACGTCCTGACTTTC.